This is a list of T cell receptor beta chains from one sample in a study of OX40 agonist ivuxolimab in advanced cancers. The table came from immunoSEQ multiplex PCR; TCRdb's copy has only in-frame clones and leaves some out. The data hold roughly 62,000 clones, with roughly 89% observed a single time. The material sequenced was CD4+ or CD8+ T cells sorted from blood, taken in a trial of the OX40 agonist ivuxolimab. The source is an adult with an advanced solid tumor such as melanoma, head and neck, liver or kidney cancer. Both conserved end residues are part of each CDR3. Each record gives: V gene, J gene, clone size, D gene, CDR3 protein, CDR3 DNA. The D gene is left open where the match is weak. Size tells how often a clone was seen (once, few, many) or the class of an expanded clone, and some rows leave it out.

>TRBV19|TRBJ2-1|.|.
CASSIGTLSEQFF
TGTGCCAGTAGTATAGGGACTTTGAGTGAGCAGTTCTTC
>TRBV28|TRBJ1-2|.|.
CASSLYPELYGYTF
TGTGCCAGCAGTTTATATCCGGAGCTCTATGGCTACACCTTC
>TRBV4-2|TRBJ1-5|.|.
CASSQGTVGNQPQHF
TGTGCCAGCAGCCAAGGAACGGTGGGCAATCAGCCCCAGCATTTT
>TRBV7-7|TRBJ2-5|.|TRBD1
CASRRWDRGNQETQYF
TGTGCTAGCCGCCGCTGGGACAGGGGCAACCAAGAGACCCAGTACTTC
>TRBV7-9|TRBJ2-3|.|TRBD2
CASSPSGTTDTQYF
TGTGCCAGCAGCCCTAGCGGGACAACAGATACGCAGTATTTT
>TRBV5-1|TRBJ2-2|.|.
CASRPGGGTANTGELFF
TGCGCCAGCAGGCCTGGGGGCGGGACAGCGAACACCGGGGAGCTGTTTTTT
>TRBV5-1|TRBJ1-3|.|TRBD1
CASSPGTGIATGNTIYF
TGCGCCAGCAGCCCAGGGACAGGGATAGCTACTGGAAACACCATATATTTT
>TRBV10-3|TRBJ2-3|.|TRBD2
CAISDDGSGGGMTDTQYF
TGTGCCATCAGTGACGACGGGAGCGGGGGAGGTATGACAGATACGCAGTATTTT
>TRBV11-2|TRBJ2-7|.|.
CASSSEGGSRVYEQYF
TGTGCCAGCAGCTCCGAAGGTGGGTCCCGAGTTTACGAGCAGTACTTC
>TRBV7-2|TRBJ2-7|.|.
CASSLVPAPSSYEQYF
TGTGCCAGCAGCTTAGTTCCAGCACCCAGCTCCTACGAGCAGTACTTC
>TRBV28|TRBJ2-1|few|TRBD2
CASSSGTSGGGWTYNEQFF
TGTGCCAGCAGTTCTGGGACTAGCGGGGGGGGCTGGACCTACAATGAGCAGTTCTTC
>TRBV9|TRBJ1-2|.|.
CASSGRTPGYTF
TGTGCCAGCAGCGGTAGGACGCCCGGCTACACCTTC
>TRBV19|TRBJ1-1|.|TRBD1
CASSPGGGYTEAFF
TGTGCCAGTAGTCCAGGGGGAGGATACACTGAAGCTTTCTTT
>TRBV5-1|TRBJ2-3|once|TRBD2
CASRKPASGINDTQYF
TGCGCCAGCAGAAAGCCGGCTAGCGGGATAAACGATACGCAGTATTTT
>TRBV6-1|TRBJ2-3|.|TRBD2
CASSGAGGTDTQYF
TGTGCCAGCAGTGGAGCGGGGGGCACAGATACGCAGTATTTT
>TRBV6-1|TRBJ1-1|.|.
CASTRMGGARTEAFF
TGTGCCAGCACCAGAATGGGGGGCGCGAGGACTGAAGCTTTCTTT
>TRBV2|TRBJ2-2|.|TRBD2
CASRDLLAGKGGGELFF
TGTGCCAGCAGGGACCTCCTAGCGGGAAAGGGAGGCGGGGAGCTGTTTTTT
>TRBV27|TRBJ1-5|.|.
CASSLGQSNQPQHF
TGTGCCAGCAGTTTAGGACAGAGCAATCAGCCCCAGCATTTT
>TRBV4-1|TRBJ2-7|.|.
CASSQDPNYEQYF
TGCGCCAGCAGCCAAGACCCGAATTACGAGCAGTACTTC
>TRBV11-2|TRBJ1-1|.|TRBD1
CASSLVGTAGQTEAFF
TGTGCCAGCAGCTTAGTTGGGACAGCAGGACAAACTGAAGCTTTCTTT
>TRBV29-1|TRBJ1-2|.|.
CSVLSGSNYGYTF
TGCAGCGTTTTAAGCGGATCTAACTATGGCTACACCTTC
>TRBV7-9|TRBJ2-1|few|.
CASSPPAGQGNEQFF
TGTGCCAGCAGCCCGCCGGCAGGGCAGGGCAATGAGCAGTTCTTC
>TRBV6-5|TRBJ2-7|.|TRBD2
CASSRGGERNYEQYF
TGTGCCAGCAGTCGCGGGGGAGAACGGAACTACGAGCAGTACTTC
>TRBV10-3|TRBJ1-6|few|.
CAISENSPLHF
TGTGCCATCAGTGAAAATTCACCCCTCCACTTT
>TRBV6-1|TRBJ1-4|few|.
CASREGTPANEKLFF
TGTGCCAGCAGAGAGGGGACACCCGCGAATGAAAAACTGTTTTTT
>TRBV7-3|TRBJ2-1|once|.
CASSLSWGEANEQFF
TGTGCCAGCAGCTTATCCTGGGGCGAAGCTAATGAGCAGTTCTTC
>TRBV6-6|TRBJ2-2|.|.
CASSSQDRTGELFF
TGTGCCAGCAGTTCCCAGGACAGAACCGGGGAGCTGTTTTTT
>TRBV6-1|TRBJ1-3|once|.
CASSGGTSNSGNTIYF
TGTGCCAGCAGTGGAGGAACCTCCAACTCTGGAAACACCATATATTTT
>TRBV6-1|TRBJ2-7|.|.
CASSGIPSLYEQYF
TGTGCCAGCAGTGGGATACCCTCCCTCTACGAGCAGTACTTC